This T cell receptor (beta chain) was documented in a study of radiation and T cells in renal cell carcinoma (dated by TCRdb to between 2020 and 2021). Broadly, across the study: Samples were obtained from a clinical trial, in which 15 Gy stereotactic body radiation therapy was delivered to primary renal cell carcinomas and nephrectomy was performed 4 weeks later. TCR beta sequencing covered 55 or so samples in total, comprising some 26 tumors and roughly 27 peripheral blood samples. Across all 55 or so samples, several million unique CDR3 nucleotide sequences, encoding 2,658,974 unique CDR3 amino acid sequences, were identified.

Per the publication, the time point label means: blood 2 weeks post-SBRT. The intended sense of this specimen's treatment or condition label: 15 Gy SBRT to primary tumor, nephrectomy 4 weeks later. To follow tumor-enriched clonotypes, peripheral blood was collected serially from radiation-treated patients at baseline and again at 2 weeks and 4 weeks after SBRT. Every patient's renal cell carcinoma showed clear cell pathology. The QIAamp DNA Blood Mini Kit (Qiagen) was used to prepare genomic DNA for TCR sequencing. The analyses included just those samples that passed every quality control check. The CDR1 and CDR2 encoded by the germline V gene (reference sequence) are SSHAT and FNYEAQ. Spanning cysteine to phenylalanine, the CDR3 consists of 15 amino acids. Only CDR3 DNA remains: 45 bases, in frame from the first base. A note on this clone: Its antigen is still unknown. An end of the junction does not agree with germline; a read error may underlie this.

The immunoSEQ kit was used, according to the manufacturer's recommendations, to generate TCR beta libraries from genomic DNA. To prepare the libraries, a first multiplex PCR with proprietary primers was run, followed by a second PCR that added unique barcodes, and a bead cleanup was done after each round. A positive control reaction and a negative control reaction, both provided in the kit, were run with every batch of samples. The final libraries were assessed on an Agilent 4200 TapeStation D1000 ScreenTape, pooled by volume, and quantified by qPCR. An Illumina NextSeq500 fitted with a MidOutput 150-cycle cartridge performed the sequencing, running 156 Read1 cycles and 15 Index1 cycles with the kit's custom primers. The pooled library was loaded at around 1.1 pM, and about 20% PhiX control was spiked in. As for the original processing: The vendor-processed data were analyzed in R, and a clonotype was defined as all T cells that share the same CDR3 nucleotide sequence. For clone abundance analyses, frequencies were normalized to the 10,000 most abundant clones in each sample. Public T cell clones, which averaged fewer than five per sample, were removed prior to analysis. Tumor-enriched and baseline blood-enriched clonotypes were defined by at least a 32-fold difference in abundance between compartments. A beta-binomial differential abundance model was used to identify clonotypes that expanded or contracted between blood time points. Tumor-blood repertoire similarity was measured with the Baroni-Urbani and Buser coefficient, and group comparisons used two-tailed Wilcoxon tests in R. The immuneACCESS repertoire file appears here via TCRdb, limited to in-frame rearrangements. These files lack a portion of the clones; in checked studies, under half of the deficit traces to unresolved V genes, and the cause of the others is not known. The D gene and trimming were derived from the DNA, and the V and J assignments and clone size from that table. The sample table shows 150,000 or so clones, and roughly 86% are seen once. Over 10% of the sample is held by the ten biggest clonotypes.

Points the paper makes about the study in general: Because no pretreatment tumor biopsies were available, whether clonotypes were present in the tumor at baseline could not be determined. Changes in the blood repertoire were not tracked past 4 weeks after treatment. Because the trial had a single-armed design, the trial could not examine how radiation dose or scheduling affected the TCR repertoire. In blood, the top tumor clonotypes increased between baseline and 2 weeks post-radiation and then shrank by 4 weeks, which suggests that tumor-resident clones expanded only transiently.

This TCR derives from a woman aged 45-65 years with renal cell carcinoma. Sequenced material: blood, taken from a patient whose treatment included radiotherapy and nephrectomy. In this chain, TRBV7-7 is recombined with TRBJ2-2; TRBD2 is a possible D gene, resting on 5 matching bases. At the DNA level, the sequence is TGTGCTAGCAGCTTAGTCCACGGGGTTGGCGGGGAGCTGTTTTTT. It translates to CASSLVHGVGGELFF.